A single sample gave rise to the 3 T cell receptor beta chains below, sequenced in a study of blood T cells in healthy people across ages (dated by TCRdb to 2013 to 2016). Receptor libraries were prepared by 5' RACE. TCRdb lists the instrument as Illumina HiSeq 2500. The second PCR ran for about 7 to 11 cycles and used a J-beta primer mix along with a sample-barcoded 5' primer. TCRdb reprocessing: public reads trimmed at Q25 with fastp, clones called with MiXCR, in-frame beta chains kept. All rows with the same CDR3 protein become a single entry with the most common DNA and genes. This sample gives some 700,000 distinct CDR3 sequences in total; approximately 43% of them show up just once. The ten largest clonotypes hold 20% to 25% of the sample. What was sequenced was blood. The source is a woman between 55 and 75 years old in good health.

This clonotype has just one count. The genes are TRBV29-1 and TRBJ2-3; no definite D call. CDR3 length: 12 amino acids. The V end lost 6 bases, the J end lost 6 bases, and 13 bases lay between the germline ends. Looked up from germline, CDR1 is SQVTM and CDR2 is ANQGSEA. CDR3 sequence: CSVGSSGDTQYF. In DNA, the CDR3 is TGCAGCGTGGGCTCCTCGGGCGATACGCAGTATTTT.

The J gene is TRBJ2-1, the V gene TRBV20-1; TRBD2 might be the D (6 bases). Between the trimmed V and J ends, which lost 0 bases and 4 bases, there was a span of 16 bases. Germline CDR1 reads DFQATT; CDR2 reads SNEGSKA (reference sequence). The CDR3 loop spans 16 amino acids. The CDR3 DNA reads as TGCAGTGCTAGAGAGGGCCTAGCGCCAAGATACAATGAGCAGTTCTTC. This gives the protein CSAREGLAPRYNEQFF.

The gene calls are TRBV10-3 and TRBJ2-5, with unresolved D. The CDR3 has 13 amino acids. The germline CDR1 and CDR2 sequences are ENHRY and SYGVKD. Trimming removed 7 bases at V and 1 base at J, with 10 bases between. This CDR3 is CAIKGQVQETQYF. CDR3 coding DNA: TGTGCCATCAAAGGGCAGGTCCAAGAGACCCAGTACTTC.